This entry concerns a single T cell receptor beta chain. RNA transcripts provided the source from which TCR beta CDR3 regions were amplified. Primed by the HTBI set, a first-round RT-PCR was run on the TCR CDR3. TCRdb itself ran the multiplex PCR reads through MiXCR, one entry per CDR3 protein. The sample lists 530,000 or so distinct CDR3 sequences, approximately 25% seen once, with around 10% in the top ten. The entry originates in a study of T cells in Graves' hyperthyroidism and ophthalmopathy. Input material: blood. The receptor was derived from a woman in her 30s with Graves' ophthalmopathy.

CDR3 protein: CASTDYDSLNTEAFF. CDR3 bases: TGTGCCAGCACCGACTATGACAGCCTGAACACTGAAGCTTTCTTT. J is TRBJ1-1 and V is TRBV12-3 or TRBV12-4, with D possibly TRBD1 on 5 matching bases. V lost 7 bases, J lost 0 bases, and 15 bases lay in between. This CDR3 has 15 amino acids.